The 32 T cell receptor beta chains presented below share a single source sample, sequenced in a study of T cells in Graves' hyperthyroidism and ophthalmopathy. The investigators amplified TCR beta CDR3 regions from RNA transcripts. Using the HTBI primer set, a first-round RT-PCR was run on the TCR CDR3. TCRdb re-analysed the multiplex PCR reads in MiXCR, keeping a single row per CDR3 protein. The sample gives 480,000 or so distinct CDR3 sequences, approximately 15% of which show up once; 15% to 20% is in the top ten. Sample: blood. Receptors originate from a young woman with Graves' hyperthyroidism.

The chain recombines TRBV4-1 with TRBJ2-7, with D perhaps matching TRBD2 (5 bases). Trimming pared 0 bases from V and 0 bases from J, leaving 12 bases between. From germline, CDR1 is MGHRA and CDR2 YSYEKL. CDR3 size: 16 residues. CDR3 amino acids: CASSQESAATSYEQYF. CDR3 coding DNA: TGCGCCAGCAGCCAAGAGTCAGCGGCAACCTCCTACGAGCAGTACTTC.

The table lists this clonotype with a few counts. The chain uses TRBV5-6 and TRBJ1-5, with D unclear. CDR3 length: 16 amino acids. V was clipped by 0 bases and J by 3 bases, with 13 bases between them. Germline V lookup: CDR1 SGHDT, CDR2 YYEEEE. CDR3: CASSLGPAANNQPQHF. The CDR3 nucleotides read TGTGCCAGCAGCTTGGGCCCTGCAGCTAACAATCAGCCCCAGCATTTT.

This clonotype was seen at least ten times. J is TRBJ1-1 and V is TRBV6-1; unclear D gene. Trimming pared 1 base from V and 10 bases from J, leaving 10 bases between. The CDR3 runs 12 residues. The germline V gene has CDR1 MNHNS and CDR2 SASEGT. The CDR3 loop reads CASSEGPVGAFF. The CDR3 DNA sequence: TGTGCCAGCAGTGAAGGTCCCGTCGGAGCTTTCTTT.

This clonotype was seen at least ten times. The J gene is TRBJ2-1, the V gene TRBV6-1; 8 bases match TRBD2. J was trimmed by 3 bases and V by 6 bases; bases with no gene match: 7. This CDR3 contains 15 residues. The germline V gene encodes CDR1 MNHNS and CDR2 SASEGT. The CDR3 DNA reads TGTGCCAGCAGGCTAGCGGGTACCCACTACAATGAGCAGTTCTTC. Translating it yields CASRLAGTHYNEQFF.

This clonotype was detected many times. This rearrangement joins TRBV3-1 to TRBJ1-6, with unresolved D. The CDR3 is 14 residues long. From germline, CDR1 is LGHDT and CDR2 YNNKEL (reference sequence). The V end lost 1 base, the J end lost 5 bases, and 6 bases lay between the germline ends. CDR3: CASSQVQDNSPLHF. The CDR3, as DNA: TGTGCCAGCAGCCAAGTGCAAGATAATTCACCCCTCCACTTT.

The chain recombines TRBV25-1 with TRBJ1-2; 9 bases match TRBD1. The CDR3 runs 18 residues. Per the germline V gene, CDR1 is MGHDK and CDR2 is SYGVNS. V dropped 1 base and J dropped 5; count of bases not matched to a gene: 14. The CDR3: CASSELEYRGPMLYGYTF. Written as DNA, the CDR3 is TGTGCCAGCAGTGAATTAGAATACAGGGGGCCCATGCTATATGGCTACACCTTC.

This clonotype came up a few times. The V call is TRBV6-1, the J call TRBJ2-1; 8 bases map to TRBD2. The V segment lost 1 base and the J segment 3 bases; nucleotides outside the gene matches: 5. The CDR3 has 16 amino acids. Germline V gene sequence: CDR1 MNHNS, CDR2 SASEGT. The CDR3 sequence is CASSEVTSGGYNEQFF. As DNA, the CDR3 is TGTGCCAGCAGTGAAGTCACTAGCGGAGGCTACAATGAGCAGTTCTTC.

This rearrangement joins TRBV7-2 to TRBJ1-3, with D unclear. Germline CDR1 reads SGHTA; CDR2 reads FQGNSA. This CDR3 is 15 amino acids long. Trimming removed 2 bases from V and 2 bases from J, with 10 bases in between. DNA for the CDR3: TGTGCCAGCAGCTTAACCCGTAGTGCTGGAAACACCATATATTTT. Amino acid sequence: CASSLTRSAGNTIYF.

The V and J genes are TRBV19 and TRBJ1-4, with D possibly matching TRBD1 (5 bases). Per the germline V gene, CDR1 is LNHDA and CDR2 is SQIVND (reference sequence). Trimming stripped 3 bases from V and 0 bases from J, with 17 bases between. CDR3 length: 18 amino acids. The CDR3 loop is CASSMEGTGRPTNEKLFF. The CDR3, as DNA: TGTGCCAGTAGTATGGAGGGGACGGGCAGACCAACTAATGAAAAACTGTTTTTT. The full variable domain, with the rest looked up from reference TRBV19 and TRBJ1-4, is DGGITQSPKYLFRKEGQNVTLSCEQNLNHDAMYWYRQDPGQGLRLIYYSQIVNDFQKGDIAEGYSVSREKKESFPLTVTSAQKNPTAFYLCASSMEGTGRPTNEKLFFGSGTQLSVL.

The chain employs TRBV12-5 and TRBJ2-1, with 10 bases that match TRBD2. The CDR3 covers 15 residues. The germline gives CDR1 LGHNT, CDR2 FRNRAP. The trim removed 4 bases at V and 7 bases at J, leaving 7 bases unmatched. CDR3 coding DNA: TGTGCTAGTGGTTGGGGACTAGCGAGAGGAAATGAGCAGTTCTTC. This translates into CASGWGLARGNEQFF.

This clonotype came up many times. The J gene is TRBJ1-4, the V gene TRBV6-5; no firm D call. In germline, CDR1 is MNHEY, CDR2 SVGAGI. The V end lost 0 bases, the J end lost 7 bases, and 12 bases lay between the germline ends. The CDR3 is 15 amino acids. CDR3 loop: CASSYSGGLGEKLFF. For the CDR3, the DNA is TGTGCCAGCAGTTACTCTGGAGGGTTGGGTGAAAAACTGTTTTTT.

V gene TRBV25-1 combines with J gene TRBJ2-3; perhaps TRBD1 as D (5 bases). Per the germline V gene, CDR1 is MGHDK and CDR2 is SYGVNS. The CDR3 runs to 16 residues. The V end was cut by 1 base, the J end by 1 base, with 12 bases between. For the CDR3, the DNA is TGTGCCAGCAGTGAATTTAGGGGCTCAGGCACAGATACGCAGTATTTT. Protein product: CASSEFRGSGTDTQYF. The full variable domain, completed using reference TRBV25-1 and TRBJ2-3, is EADIYQTPRYLVIGTGKKITLECSQTMGHDKMYWYQQDPGMELHLIHYSYGVNSTEKGDLSSESTVSRIRTEHFPLTLESARPSHTSQYLCASSEFRGSGTDTQYFGPGTRLTVL.

At least ten counts were recorded for this clonotype. J is TRBJ2-6 and V is TRBV19; 7 bases map to TRBD1. Trimming cost V 3 bases and J 2 bases; bases outside gene matches: 1. Per germline, CDR1 LNHDA and CDR2 SQIVND (reference sequence). The CDR3 has 15 amino acids. The CDR3 DNA follows: TGTGCCAGTAGTATCGACAGGGCTGGGGCCAACGTCCTGACTTTC. This codes for CASSIDRAGANVLTF. Full variable domain (missing parts from reference TRBV19 and TRBJ2-6): DGGITQSPKYLFRKEGQNVTLSCEQNLNHDAMYWYRQDPGQGLRLIYYSQIVNDFQKGDIAEGYSVSREKKESFPLTVTSAQKNPTAFYLCASSIDRAGANVLTFGAGSRLTVL.

This clonotype was seen ten or more times. This rearrangement joins TRBV29-1 to TRBJ2-7; a possible D gene is TRBD1 (6 bases). Germline V gives CDR1 SQVTM, CDR2 ANQGSEA. Trimming stripped 2 bases from V and 4 bases from J, with 18 bases between. CDR3 size: 15 residues. CDR3 coding DNA: TGCAGCGTTGAAAGCGTTGAGACAGGCAGGTACGAGCAGTACTTC. Its protein product is CSVESVETGRYEQYF.

This clonotype was detected ten times or more. This chain joins TRBV12-3 or TRBV12-4 and TRBJ2-3; 8 positions match TRBD1. Trimming cost V 5 bases and J 4 bases; bases outside gene matches: 8. The CDR3 spans 15 residues. The CDR3 region is CASSARTGSADTQYF. In nucleotides, the CDR3 is TGTGCCAGCAGTGCCCGGACAGGGTCGGCAGATACGCAGTATTTT.

This clonotype was counted at least ten times. The chain links TRBV9 to TRBJ2-2; D is possibly TRBD2 (6 bases). Germline V gene data show CDR1 as SGDLS and CDR2 as YYNGEE. The CDR3 runs 16 residues. The V gene lost 6 bases and the J gene lost 0 bases, with 15 bases spanning the gap. The CDR3 DNA reads TGTGCCAGCAAGACAAACCGGGAGACGAACACCGGGGAGCTGTTTTTT. The encoded protein is CASKTNRETNTGELFF.

This clonotype was detected ten times or more. The rearrangement uses TRBV5-1 and TRBJ2-2, with 9 positions matching TRBD2. V lost 4 bases, J lost 2 bases, and 6 bases stayed unmatched. This CDR3 has 16 amino acids. Germline CDR1 and CDR2: SGHRS and YFSETQ. CDR3 sequence (DNA): TGCGCCAGCAGCACAGCGGGAGGACTCAACACCGGGGAGCTGTTTTTT. Translation gives CASSTAGGLNTGELFF.

This clonotype was seen many times. The chain joins TRBV2 to TRBJ2-1; D possibly corresponds to TRBD1 (5 bases). In germline, CDR1 is SNHLY, CDR2 FYNNEI. V gave up 5 bases and J gave up 7 bases, with 9 bases separating them. CDR3 length equals 12 residues. In DNA form, the CDR3 reads TGTGCCAGCAGTTTCCAGGGAAATGAGCAGTTCTTC. Amino acid sequence: CASSFQGNEQFF. Looking up the rest from reference TRBV2 and TRBJ2-1 gives the full variable domain: EPEVTQTPSHQVTQMGQEVILRCVPISNHLYFYWYRQILGQKVEFLVSFYNNEISEKSEIFDDQFSVERPDGSNFTLKIRSTKLEDSAMYFCASSFQGNEQFFGPGTRLTVL.

This clonotype was recorded at least ten times. This chain links TRBV27 with TRBJ2-7; 8 bases line up with TRBD1. Germline V CDR1 and CDR2: MNHEY, SMNVEV (reference sequence). With 6 bases clipped from V and 4 bases from J, the junction kept 11 bases outside the gene matches. This CDR3 spans 15 amino acids. DNA of the CDR3: TGTGCCAGCAGCAAGGACAGGGCAAAAGTATACGAGCAGTACTTC. This translates into CASSKDRAKVYEQYF.

This sequence joins TRBV25-1 and TRBJ2-3; 7 positions match TRBD1. The CDR3 is 15 residues long. The germline gives CDR1 MGHDK, CDR2 SYGVNS. Trimming cost V 8 bases and J 6 bases; bases outside gene matches: 14. The CDR3 is CASGPADRQGDTQYF. In DNA, the CDR3 is TGTGCCAGCGGCCCCGCGGACAGGCAAGGTGATACGCAGTATTTT.

This clonotype came up many times. The chain is built from TRBV5-6 and TRBJ1-4; 8 nucleotides align to TRBD1. Germline V gene lookup returns CDR1 SGHDT and CDR2 YYEEEE. The ends lost 3 bases at V and 6 bases at J; junction bases unmatched: 4. This CDR3 is 14 amino acids long. Written as DNA, the CDR3 is TGTGCCAGCAGCTCGACAGGGGCTTATGAAAAACTGTTTTTT. Protein: CASSSTGAYEKLFF.

CDR3 bases: TGTGCCAGCAGCTTGGGCGGGAAAGGCATTCAGTACTTC. Translated, it gives CASSLGGKGIQYF. The V gene is TRBV11-3, the J gene TRBJ2-4, with TRBD2 as a possible D gene (6 bases). The CDR3 is 13 amino acids. Per germline, CDR1 SGHNT and CDR2 YENEEA. The V end lost 3 bases, the J end lost 9 bases, and 12 bases lay between the germline ends.

This clonotype was seen more than once but under ten times. The chain uses TRBV6-1 and TRBJ2-4, with 9 bases matching TRBD1. From germline, CDR1 is MNHNS and CDR2 SASEGT. After removal of 6 bases from V and 7 bases from J, the junction contained 13 bases not matched to a gene. The CDR3 is made up of 16 amino acids. CDR3 DNA: TGTGCCAGCAGCCACACAGGGGGCAAGCAAATGAACATTCAGTACTTC. Its protein product is CASSHTGGKQMNIQYF.

V and J are TRBV30 and TRBJ1-1; D remains ambiguous. V shed 0 bases and J shed 0 bases, with 8 bases lying between them. The CDR3 loop spans 14 amino acids. CDR1 and CDR2 (germline): GTSNPN, SVGIG (reference sequence). This CDR3 is CAWSVGRLNTEAFF. In nucleotides, the CDR3 is TGTGCCTGGAGTGTAGGACGGTTGAACACTGAAGCTTTCTTT.

V usage is TRBV10-2 and J usage is TRBJ1-1, with a possible D match to TRBD1 (5 bases). Germline V gives CDR1 WSHSY, CDR2 SAAADI. Trimming pared 3 bases from V and 6 bases from J, leaving 14 bases between. The CDR3 extends over 14 amino acids. DNA of the CDR3: TGCGCCAGCAGTGACCCATGGGGGAAGGCTGAAGCTTTCTTT. It translates to CASSDPWGKAEAFF.

This clonotype showed up many times. The V and J genes are TRBV11-3 and TRBJ1-2, with unresolved D. V lost 5 bases and J 0 bases, leaving 10 bases between the germline ends. From germline, CDR1 is SGHNT and CDR2 YENEEA. The CDR3 is made up of 14 amino acids. The CDR3, as DNA: TGTGCCAGCAGCCAGACCTTTGCTAACTATGGCTACACCTTC. Encoded protein: CASSQTFANYGYTF.

This clonotype was counted many times. The chain employs TRBV30 and TRBJ2-3; 7 nucleotides line up with TRBD2. Per germline, CDR1 GTSNPN and CDR2 SVGIG (reference sequence). The CDR3 extends over 15 amino acids. Trimming removed 0 bases from V and 2 bases from J; junction bases left unmatched: 5. CDR3 nucleotides: TGTGCCTGGAGTGTTGCTAGCGGAGCCACAGATACGCAGTATTTT. Amino acid sequence: CAWSVASGATDTQYF.

This clonotype showed up many times. The chain uses TRBV20-1 and TRBJ1-1, with 8 bases lining up with TRBD1. Unmatched junction bases numbered 7, after V lost 5 bases and J lost 5 bases. The V gene's germline CDR1 is DFQATT and CDR2 SNEGSKA (reference sequence). CDR3 length: 13 residues. CDR3 loop: CSAPQGARTEAFF. CDR3 DNA sequence: TGCAGTGCTCCGCAGGGGGCAAGAACTGAAGCTTTCTTT.

The chain links TRBV7-9 to TRBJ2-1; TRBD2 matches at 13 bases. This CDR3 has 18 amino acids. Trimming cost V 2 bases and J 8 bases; bases outside gene matches: 12. Germline V gene data show CDR1 as SEHNR and CDR2 as FQNEAQ (reference sequence). The CDR3 DNA follows: TGTGCCAGCAGCTTATCCAAAGCGGGACTAGCGGGGATGGATGAGCAGTTCTTC. Protein: CASSLSKAGLAGMDEQFF.

This chain connects TRBV20-1 to TRBJ2-7, with 11 bases fitting TRBD2. Losses at the gene ends were 6 bases for V and 4 bases for J; bases not matched to a gene: 5. The germline V gene has CDR1 DFQATT and CDR2 SNEGSKA (reference sequence). This CDR3 region has 13 residues. CDR3 bases: TGCAGTGCCCCACTAGCGGGAGAGTACGAGCAGTACTTC. It yields the protein CSAPLAGEYEQYF.

The chain couples TRBV12-3 or TRBV12-4 to TRBJ1-3, with D tentatively TRBD1 (6 bases). The V end lost 5 bases, the J end lost 2 bases, and 13 bases lay between the germline ends. This CDR3 contains 15 residues. The CDR3 nucleotides read TGTGCCAGCAGTCCGCAGGGGTCTCCTGGAAACACCATATATTTT. Translating gives CASSPQGSPGNTIYF.

This clonotype came up a few times. The chain is built from TRBV20-1 and TRBJ1-6; D is perhaps TRBD1 (5 bases). Germline loops: CDR1 DFQATT, CDR2 SNEGSKA (reference sequence). Between the trimmed V and J ends, which lost 6 bases and 6 bases, there was a span of 18 bases. CDR3 length: 15 amino acids. CDR3 sequence reads: CSAKPPGRRNSPLHF. DNA of the CDR3: TGCAGTGCAAAACCCCCGGGACGGCGTAATTCACCCCTCCACTTT.